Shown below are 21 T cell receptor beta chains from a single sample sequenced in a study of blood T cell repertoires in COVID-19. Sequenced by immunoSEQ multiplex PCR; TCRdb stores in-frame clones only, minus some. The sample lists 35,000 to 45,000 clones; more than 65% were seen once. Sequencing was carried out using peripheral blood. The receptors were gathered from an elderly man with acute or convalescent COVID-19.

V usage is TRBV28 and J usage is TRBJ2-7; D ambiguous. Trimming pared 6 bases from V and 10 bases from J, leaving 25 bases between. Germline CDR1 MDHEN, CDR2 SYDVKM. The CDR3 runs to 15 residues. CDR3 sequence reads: CASSPEVLTLTQQYF. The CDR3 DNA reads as TGTGCCAGCAGCCCTGAGGTCCTAACCTTGACGCAACAGTACTTC.

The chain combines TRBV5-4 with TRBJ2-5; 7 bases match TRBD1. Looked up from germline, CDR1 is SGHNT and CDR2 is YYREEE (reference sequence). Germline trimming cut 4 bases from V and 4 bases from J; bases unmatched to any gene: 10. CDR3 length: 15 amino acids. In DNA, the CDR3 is TGTGCCAGCAGCCTAGGGGGCAGGGGTGGAGAGACCCAGTACTTC. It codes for CASSLGGRGGETQYF. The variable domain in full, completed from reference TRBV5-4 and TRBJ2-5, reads ETGVTQSPTHLIKTRGQQVTLRCSSQSGHNTVSWYQQALGQGPQFIFQYYREEENGRGNFPPRFSGLQFPNYSSELNVNALELDDSALYLCASSLGGRGGETQYFGPGTRLLVL.

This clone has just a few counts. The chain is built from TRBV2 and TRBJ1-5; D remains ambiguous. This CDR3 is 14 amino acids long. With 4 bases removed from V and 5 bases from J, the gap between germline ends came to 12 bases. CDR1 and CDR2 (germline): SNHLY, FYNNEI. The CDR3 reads CASSALTSDQPQHF. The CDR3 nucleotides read TGTGCCAGCAGTGCTCTGACATCGGATCAGCCCCAGCATTTT.

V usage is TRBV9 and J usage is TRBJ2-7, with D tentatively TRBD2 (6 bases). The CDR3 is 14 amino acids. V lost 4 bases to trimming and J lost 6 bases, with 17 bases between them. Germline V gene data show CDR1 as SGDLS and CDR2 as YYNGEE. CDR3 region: CASSPGRISGEQYF. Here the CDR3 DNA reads TGTGCCAGCAGCCCTGGACGGATTAGCGGCGAGCAGTACTTC.

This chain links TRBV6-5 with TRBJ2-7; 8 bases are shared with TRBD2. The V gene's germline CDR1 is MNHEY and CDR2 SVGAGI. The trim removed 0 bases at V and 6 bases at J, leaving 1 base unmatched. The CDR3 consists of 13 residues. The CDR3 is CASSYSSGGEQYF. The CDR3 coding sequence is TGTGCCAGCAGTTACTCGAGCGGGGGCGAGCAGTACTTC.

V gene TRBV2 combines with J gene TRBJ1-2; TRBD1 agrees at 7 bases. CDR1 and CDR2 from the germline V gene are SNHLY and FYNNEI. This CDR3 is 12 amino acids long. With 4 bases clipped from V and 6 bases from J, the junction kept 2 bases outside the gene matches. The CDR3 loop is CASSVTGDGYTF. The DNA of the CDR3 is TGTGCCAGCAGTGTAACAGGGGATGGCTACACCTTC.

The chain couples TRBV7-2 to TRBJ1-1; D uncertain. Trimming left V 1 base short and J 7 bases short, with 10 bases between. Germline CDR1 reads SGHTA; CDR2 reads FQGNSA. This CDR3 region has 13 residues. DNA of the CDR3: TGTGCCAGCAGCTTAGATTGGGCGGGTGAAGCTTTCTTT. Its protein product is CASSLDWAGEAFF. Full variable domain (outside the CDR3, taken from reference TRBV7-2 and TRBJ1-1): GAGVSQSPSNKVTEKGKDVELRCDPISGHTALYWYRQSLGQGLEFLIYFQGNSAPDKSGLPSDRFSAERTGGSVSTLTIQRTQQEDSAVYLCASSLDWAGEAFFGQGTRLTVV.

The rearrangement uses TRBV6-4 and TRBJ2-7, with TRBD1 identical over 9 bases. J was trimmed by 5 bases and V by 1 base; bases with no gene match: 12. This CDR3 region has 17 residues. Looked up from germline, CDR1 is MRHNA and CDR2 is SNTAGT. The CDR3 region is CASSDWWERQGDHEQYF. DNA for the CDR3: TGTGCCAGCAGTGACTGGTGGGAGCGACAGGGGGACCACGAGCAGTACTTC.

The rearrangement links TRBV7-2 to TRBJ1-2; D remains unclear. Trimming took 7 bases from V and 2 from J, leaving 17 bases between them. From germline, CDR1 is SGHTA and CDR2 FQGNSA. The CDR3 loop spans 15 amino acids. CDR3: CASIFSGGLNYGYTF. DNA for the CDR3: TGTGCCAGCATTTTCTCAGGCGGGCTAAACTATGGCTACACCTTC.

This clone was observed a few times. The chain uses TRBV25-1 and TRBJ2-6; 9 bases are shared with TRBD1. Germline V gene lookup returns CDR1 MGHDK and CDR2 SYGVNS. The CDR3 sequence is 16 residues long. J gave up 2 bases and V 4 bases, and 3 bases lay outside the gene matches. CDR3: CASSATGGAGANVLTF. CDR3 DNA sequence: TGTGCCAGCAGTGCTACAGGGGGCGCTGGGGCCAACGTCCTGACTTTC.

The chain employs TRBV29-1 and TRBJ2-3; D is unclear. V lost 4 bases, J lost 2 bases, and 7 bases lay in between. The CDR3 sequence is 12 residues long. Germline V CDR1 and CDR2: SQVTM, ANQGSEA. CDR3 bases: TGCAGCGTTGTGCGCGACACAGATACGCAGTATTTT. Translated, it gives CSVVRDTDTQYF.

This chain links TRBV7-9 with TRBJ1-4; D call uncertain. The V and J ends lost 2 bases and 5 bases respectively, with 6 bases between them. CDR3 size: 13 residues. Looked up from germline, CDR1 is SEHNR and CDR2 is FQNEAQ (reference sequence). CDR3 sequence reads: CASSLPGNEKLFF. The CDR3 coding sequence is TGTGCCAGCAGCTTACCGGGGAATGAAAAACTGTTTTTT.

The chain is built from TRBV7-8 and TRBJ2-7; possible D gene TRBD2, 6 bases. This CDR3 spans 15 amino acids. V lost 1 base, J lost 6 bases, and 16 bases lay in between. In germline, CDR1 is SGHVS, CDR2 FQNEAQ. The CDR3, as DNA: TGTGCCAGCAGCTTAGGAGGCGGGACCAATGGCGAGCAGTACTTC. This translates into CASSLGGGTNGEQYF.

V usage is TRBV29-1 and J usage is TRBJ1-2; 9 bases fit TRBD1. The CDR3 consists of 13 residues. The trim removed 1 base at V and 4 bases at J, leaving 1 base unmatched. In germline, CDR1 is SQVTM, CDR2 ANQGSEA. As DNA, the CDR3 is TGCAGCGTTGAAGGGGACAGGGTCTATGGCTACACCTTC. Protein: CSVEGDRVYGYTF.

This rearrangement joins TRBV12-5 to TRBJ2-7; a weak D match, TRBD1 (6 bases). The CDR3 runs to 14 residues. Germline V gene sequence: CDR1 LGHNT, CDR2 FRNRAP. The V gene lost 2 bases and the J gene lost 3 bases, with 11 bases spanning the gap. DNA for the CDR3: TGTGCTAGTGGTTTGAATGGGGGCAACTACGAGCAGTACTTC. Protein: CASGLNGGNYEQYF.

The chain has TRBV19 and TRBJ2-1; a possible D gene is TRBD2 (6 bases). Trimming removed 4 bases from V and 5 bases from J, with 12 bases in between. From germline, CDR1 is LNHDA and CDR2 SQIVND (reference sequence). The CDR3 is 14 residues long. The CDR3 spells CASSKTRSHNEQFF. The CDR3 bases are TGTGCCAGTAGTAAGACTAGATCGCACAATGAGCAGTTCTTC.

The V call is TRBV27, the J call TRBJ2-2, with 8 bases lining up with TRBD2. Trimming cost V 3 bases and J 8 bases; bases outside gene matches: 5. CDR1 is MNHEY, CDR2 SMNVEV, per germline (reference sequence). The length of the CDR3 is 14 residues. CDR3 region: CASSLAASGGELFF. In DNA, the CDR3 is TGTGCCAGCAGTTTGGCGGCTAGCGGGGGGGAGCTGTTTTTT.

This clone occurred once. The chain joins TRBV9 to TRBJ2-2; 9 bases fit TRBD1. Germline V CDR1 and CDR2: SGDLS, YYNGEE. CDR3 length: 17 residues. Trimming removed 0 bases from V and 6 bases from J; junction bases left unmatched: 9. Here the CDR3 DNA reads TGTGCCAGCAGCGTAGCGACAGGGGGTTTTAAACCCGGGGAGCTGTTTTTT. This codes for CASSVATGGFKPGELFF.

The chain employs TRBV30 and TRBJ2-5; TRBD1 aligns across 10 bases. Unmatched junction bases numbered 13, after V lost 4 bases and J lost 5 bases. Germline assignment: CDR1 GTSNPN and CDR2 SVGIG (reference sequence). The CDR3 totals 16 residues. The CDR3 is CAWIKGGTGARETQYF. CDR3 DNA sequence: TGTGCCTGGATCAAGGGGGGGACAGGGGCCCGGGAGACCCAGTACTTC.

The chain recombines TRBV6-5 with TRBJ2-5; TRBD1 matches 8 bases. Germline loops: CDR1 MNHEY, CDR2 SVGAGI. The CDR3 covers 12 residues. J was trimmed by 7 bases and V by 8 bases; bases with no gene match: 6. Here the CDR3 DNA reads TGTGCCAGCGAGTCCACAGGGGGGACCCAGTACTTC. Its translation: CASESTGGTQYF.

The CDR3 loop is CASSLIPRGTPQETQYF. The CDR3, as DNA: TGTGCCAGCAGCTTAATCCCTAGGGGGACACCGCAAGAGACCCAGTACTTC. This sequence joins TRBV7-2 and TRBJ2-5, with D perhaps matching TRBD1 (6 bases). Trimming stripped 2 bases from V and 2 bases from J, with 18 bases between. CDR1 and CDR2 from the germline V gene are SGHTA and FQGNSA. CDR3 length equals 17 residues. The whole variable domain, remainder taken from reference TRBV7-2 and TRBJ2-5, is GAGVSQSPSNKVTEKGKDVELRCDPISGHTALYWYRQSLGQGLEFLIYFQGNSAPDKSGLPSDRFSAERTGGSVSTLTIQRTQQEDSAVYLCASSLIPRGTPQETQYFGPGTRLLVL.